Described below is a single T cell receptor (beta chain) sequence and its context. Its target is not known. The same CDR3 can be traced to other DNA sequences in this sample. This CDR3 spans 13 amino acids. Germline CDR1 is SQVTM and CDR2 is ANQGSEA. The V segment lost 1 base and the J segment 2 bases; nucleotides outside the gene matches: 1. The sample belongs to a study of shared clonotypes between healthy human individuals. TCRdb's table, derived via immunoSEQ multiplex PCR, lists solely in-frame clones and lacks some. The data show about 680,000 clones, roughly 94% seen once. Study-level findings and limits: Naive CD4 clonotypes were shared across several donors at 5% to 6%.

The naive CD8 population came from CD45RO-negative cells selected for CCR7, without terminally differentiated effector memory CD45RA+ cells. The sample comprised naive CD8+ T cells sorted from blood. This TCR came from a man between 25 and 39 years old in good health. The V and J genes are TRBV29-1 and TRBJ2-7, with 8 bases lining up with TRBD1. The CDR3 loop reads CSVEGDRPYEQYF. CDR3 coding DNA: TGCAGCGTTGAAGGGGACAGGCCCTACGAGCAGTACTTC.